This T cell receptor (beta chain) was identified in a study of CD8 T cells in Susac syndrome. About the study: There were Susac syndrome patients who were therapy-naive at blood draw, others on corticosteroids, and others on intravenous immunoglobulin alone.

The CDR3 covers 15 residues. V shed 1 base, J shed 7 bases, and the junction held 8 bases outside the gene matches. Germline lookup yields CDR1 SGHTA and CDR2 FQGNSA. RNA in amounts of roughly 0.45 to 1 ug was reverse transcribed with random hexamers. Amplification of TCR beta CDR3 was carried out by immunoSEQ multiplex PCR, which covered 54 Vbeta and 13 Jbeta segments. One entry per CDR3 protein, called by TCRdb with MiXCR from the immunoSEQ multiplex PCR reads. The table lists around 150,000 distinct CDR3 sequences, more than 85% of them singletons, with roughly 0.2% in the top ten. Sequencing of TCR beta, carried out with a high-throughput approach, was applied to CD8+ and CD4+ T cells from the blood. TEMRA cells were enriched by FACS, while CD8+ and CD4+ T cells were obtained through a negative isolation that was performed magnetically.

V gene TRBV7-2 combines with J gene TRBJ2-7; 9 bases are a match to TRBD2. Sample: CD8+ T cells from PBMCs. This receptor was identified in a human donor with Susac syndrome. The CDR3 bases are TGTGCCAGCAGCTTAGGGGTGAGCGGGAGGAGGGAGCAGTACTTC. Residues: CASSLGVSGRREQYF. Looking up the rest from reference TRBV7-2 and TRBJ2-7 gives the full variable domain: GAGVSQSPSNKVTEKGKDVELRCDPISGHTALYWYRQSLGQGLEFLIYFQGNSAPDKSGLPSDRFSAERTGGSVSTLTIQRTQQEDSAVYLCASSLGVSGRREQYFGPGTRLTVT.